Below are 27 T cell receptor beta chains sequenced from a single sample in a study of cytomegalovirus exposure and HLA in healthy donors. The PCR was carried out with 60 Vbeta primers and 13 Jbeta primers. Some clones are missing from TCRdb's copy, which holds only in-frame ones; the method was immunoSEQ multiplex PCR. The repertoire holds fewer than 200,000 clones, roughly 80% seen once, with about 2.3% in the top ten. The material sequenced was PBMCs. These receptors were obtained from a male donor in good health and CMV-seronegative.

This clone was picked up one time. The chain uses TRBV19 and TRBJ2-7; possible D gene TRBD2, 6 bases. Deletions cut 3 bases from V and 6 bases from J, with 15 bases between. Germline V gene sequence: CDR1 LNHDA, CDR2 SQIVND (reference sequence). The CDR3 runs to 14 residues. The CDR3 loop is CASSMGGALGEQYF. DNA for the CDR3: TGTGCCAGTAGTATGGGCGGGGCCCTGGGCGAGCAGTACTTC.

This rearrangement joins TRBV7-2 to TRBJ2-1; 13 bases fit TRBD2. Germline CDR1 is SGHTA and CDR2 is FQGNSA. Trimming at V came to 3 bases and at J to 7 bases, leaving 6 bases not matched to a gene. The CDR3 runs to 16 residues. CDR3 coding DNA: TGTGCCAGCAGCTTTAGACTAGCGGGGGGAAGGAATGAGCAGTTCTTC. This codes for CASSFRLAGGRNEQFF.

This clone has a single count. This chain uses TRBV5-1 with TRBJ2-1; 7 nucleotides match TRBD1. Looked up from germline, CDR1 is SGHRS and CDR2 is YFSETQ. The ends lost 1 base at V and 6 bases at J; junction bases unmatched: 7. This CDR3 has 15 residues. The CDR3, as DNA: TGCGCCAGCAGCTTGAGACAGGGTTCGTTCAATGAGCAGTTCTTC. Its translation is CASSLRQGSFNEQFF.

The chain recombines TRBV6-5 with TRBJ1-6; tentatively, D is TRBD1 (6 bases). V was shortened by 2 bases and J by 6 bases, with 8 bases between the two germline ends. This CDR3 has 14 residues. CDR1 is MNHEY, CDR2 SVGAGI, per germline. The CDR3 loop reads CASSYQGFNSPLHF. Here the CDR3 DNA reads TGTGCCAGCAGTTACCAGGGGTTTAATTCACCCCTCCACTTT.

The J gene is TRBJ1-6, the V gene TRBV13; unclear D gene. The V gene lost 6 bases and the J gene lost 3 bases, with 3 bases spanning the gap. Germline assignment: CDR1 PRHDT and CDR2 FYEKMQ (reference sequence). The length of the CDR3 is 12 residues. CDR3 DNA: TGTGCCAGCAGTCACTATAATTCACCCCTCCACTTT. Residues: CASSHYNSPLHF.

The gene calls are TRBV6-1 and TRBJ2-7, with D possibly matching TRBD1 (6 bases). The CDR3 is 14 residues long. Per germline, CDR1 MNHNS and CDR2 SASEGT. V lost 6 bases to trimming and J lost 1 base, with 13 bases between them. CDR3 amino acids: CASRKGGASYEQYF. For the CDR3, the DNA is TGTGCCAGCAGAAAAGGGGGTGCATCCTACGAGCAGTACTTC.

This clone appeared a single time. The gene calls are TRBV13 and TRBJ1-2; 7 bases match TRBD1. The CDR3 is made up of 16 amino acids. Germline loops: CDR1 PRHDT, CDR2 FYEKMQ (reference sequence). The V and J ends lost 4 bases and 4 bases, in that order; junction bases with no gene match: 12. The CDR3 DNA reads TGTGCCAGCAGCTCCCCTCACAGGGGCGCATCCTATGGCTACACCTTC. It codes for CASSSPHRGASYGYTF.

The chain links TRBV5-1 to TRBJ1-4; D not certain. The CDR3 covers 14 residues. V was cut by 0 bases and J by 12 bases, with 15 bases left in between. Germline loops: CDR1 SGHRS, CDR2 YFSETQ. CDR3 sequence reads: CASSLEHPREELFF. DNA of the CDR3: TGCGCCAGCAGCTTGGAACACCCGCGGGAAGAACTGTTTTTT.

This clone occurred a few times. The genes are TRBV2 and TRBJ2-7; 7 bases align to TRBD1. The germline CDR1 and CDR2 sequences are SNHLY and FYNNEI. The CDR3 loop spans 12 amino acids. V was pared by 4 bases and J by 7 bases, with 4 bases of the junction left unmatched. CDR3 region: CASSAFRGEQYF. DNA of the CDR3: TGTGCCAGCAGTGCTTTCAGGGGGGAGCAGTACTTC.

The V gene is TRBV30, the J gene TRBJ1-2, with a possible D match to TRBD1 (5 bases). The CDR3 has 13 amino acids. CDR1 is GTSNPN and CDR2 is SVGIG in the germline V gene (reference sequence). Trimming removed 7 bases at V and 3 bases at J, with 15 bases between. The CDR3 nucleotides are TGTGCCTTTTCTCGGGGGGTCTACTATGGCTACACCTTC. It yields the protein CAFSRGVYYGYTF.

This chain connects TRBV5-1 to TRBJ1-4; D possibly corresponds to TRBD1 (6 bases). In germline, CDR1 is SGHRS, CDR2 YFSETQ. The CDR3 totals 14 residues. V was clipped by 2 bases and J by 4 bases, with 9 bases between them. CDR3 sequence (DNA): TGCGCCAGCAGCTTCCGGGACATTAATGAAAAACTGTTTTTT. It is translated as CASSFRDINEKLFF.

V and J are TRBV9 and TRBJ2-1; 7 positions match TRBD1. Germline trimming cut 0 bases from V and 13 bases from J; bases unmatched to any gene: 7. This CDR3 contains 13 residues. Germline values: CDR1 SGDLS, CDR2 YYNGEE. The CDR3 DNA follows: TGTGCCAGCAGCGTAGAGGGGGCGGTAGCTCAGTTCTTC. Translating it yields CASSVEGAVAQFF.

CDR3 amino acids: CASSYDGPSSYNEQFF. The CDR3 DNA sequence: TGTGCCAGCAGTTACGATGGGCCGAGCTCCTACAATGAGCAGTTCTTC. The chain employs TRBV6-5 and TRBJ2-1; D is ambiguous. V was pared by 2 bases and J by 0 bases, with 11 bases between. Germline lookup yields CDR1 MNHEY and CDR2 SVGAGI. The CDR3 has 16 amino acids.

The chain employs TRBV6-5 and TRBJ1-6; 9 positions match TRBD1. Losses at the gene ends were 6 bases for V and 10 bases for J; bases not matched to a gene: 7. Germline V gene lookup returns CDR1 MNHEY and CDR2 SVGAGI. This CDR3 comprises 14 residues. CDR3 loop: CASSGTGTESPLHF. As DNA, the CDR3 is TGTGCCAGCAGCGGGACAGGGACGGAGTCACCCCTCCACTTT.

J is TRBJ1-5 and V is TRBV27, with 8 bases matching TRBD1. With V trimmed by 4 bases and J by 3 bases, 8 bases remained unmatched. CDR1 and CDR2 from the germline V gene are MNHEY and SMNVEV (reference sequence). The CDR3 loop spans 16 amino acids. CDR3 in DNA: TGTGCCAGCAGTTACCCGACAGGGGCCTACAATCAGCCCCAGCATTTT. Its protein product is CASSYPTGAYNQPQHF.

V usage is TRBV5-8 and J usage is TRBJ2-3; 8 nucleotides align to TRBD1. Germline CDR1 SGHTS, CDR2 YDEGEE. Trimming at V came to 4 bases and at J to 0 bases, leaving 10 bases not matched to a gene. There are 17 residues in the CDR3. DNA of the CDR3: TGTGCCAGCAGCCAAACGACAGGGGACTCTAGCACAGATACGCAGTATTTT. It specifies CASSQTTGDSSTDTQYF.

The rearrangement uses TRBV5-1 and TRBJ2-3; weak D call: TRBD1 (5 bases). The V end was cut by 1 base, the J end by 0 bases, with 12 bases between. The CDR3 is 16 amino acids. In germline, CDR1 is SGHRS, CDR2 YFSETQ. The CDR3 DNA is TGCGCCAGCAGCTTGTCCCCCACAGGAAGCACAGATACGCAGTATTTT. The encoded protein is CASSLSPTGSTDTQYF.

The genes are TRBV11-2 and TRBJ2-1, with 7 bases matching TRBD1. CDR1 SGHAT and CDR2 FQNNGV come from the germline V gene. The CDR3 has 14 residues. The V segment lost 1 base and the J segment 9 bases; nucleotides outside the gene matches: 6. The CDR3 region is CASSLARGTIEQFF. The CDR3 DNA follows: TGTGCCAGCAGCTTAGCCAGGGGGACCATTGAGCAGTTCTTC. Filled out from reference TRBV11-2 and TRBJ2-1, the complete variable domain reads EAGVAQSPRYKIIEKRQSVAFWCNPISGHATLYWYQQILGQGPKLLIQFQNNGVVDDSQLPKDRFSAERLKGVDSTLKIQPAKLEDSAVYLCASSLARGTIEQFFGPGTRLTVL.

The V gene is TRBV9, the J gene TRBJ2-1, with 7 bases aligning to TRBD2. The CDR3 is made up of 14 amino acids. The junction had 6 bases not matched to a gene; V was cut back by 7 bases and J by 2 bases. Germline CDR1 SGDLS, CDR2 YYNGEE. The CDR3 region is CASGRDRTYNEQFF. CDR3 coding DNA: TGTGCCAGCGGGAGGGACCGCACCTACAATGAGCAGTTCTTC.

The chain links TRBV6-5 to TRBJ2-7, with TRBD1 as a possible D gene (6 bases). The CDR3 spans 14 residues. CDR1 is MNHEY and CDR2 is SVGAGI in the germline V gene. Trimming shortened V by 0 bases and J by 4 bases, and 10 bases separated the two germline ends. CDR3 residues: CASSYSGARYEQYF. The CDR3 DNA reads as TGTGCCAGCAGTTACTCGGGGGCCCGATACGAGCAGTACTTC.

V usage is TRBV7-9 and J usage is TRBJ2-2; D perhaps matches TRBD1 (6 bases). The V gene's germline CDR1 is SEHNR and CDR2 FQNEAQ (reference sequence). The V end lost 5 bases, the J end lost 4 bases, and 14 bases lay between the germline ends. CDR3 length: 15 amino acids. CDR3 region: CASSPGTGSTGELFF. The CDR3 coding sequence is TGTGCCAGCAGCCCGGGTACAGGGTCCACCGGGGAGCTGTTTTTT.

The V and J genes are TRBV7-9 and TRBJ2-5; TRBD2 matches at 13 bases. Germline CDR1 and CDR2: SEHNR and FQNEAQ (reference sequence). CDR3 length: 19 residues. The junction had 17 bases not matched to a gene; V was cut back by 3 bases and J by 7 bases. The CDR3 here is CASSFPRLAGGPRTGTQYF. For the CDR3, the DNA is TGTGCCAGCAGCTTCCCGCGACTAGCGGGGGGCCCAAGGACGGGGACCCAGTACTTC.

This chain joins TRBV5-1 and TRBJ2-2, with a tentative D call TRBD2 (5 bases). The ends were cut back, 7 bases at V and 4 bases at J, with 20 bases in the middle. Looked up from germline, CDR1 is SGHRS and CDR2 is YFSETQ. CDR3 length equals 16 residues. CDR3 protein: CASHRSGREGTGELFF. The CDR3 DNA reads as TGCGCCAGCCATCGGAGCGGACGGGAAGGCACCGGGGAGCTGTTTTTT.

V gene TRBV5-4 combines with J gene TRBJ2-3; TRBD2 matches 10 bases. Germline V CDR1 and CDR2: SGHNT, YYREEE (reference sequence). With 3 bases clipped from V and 6 bases from J, the junction kept 7 bases outside the gene matches. The CDR3 runs 15 residues. The CDR3 spells CASSSQLAGADTQYF. DNA of the CDR3: TGTGCCAGCAGCTCGCAGCTAGCGGGGGCGGATACGCAGTATTTT.

This rearrangement joins TRBV10-3 to TRBJ2-1; TRBD2 aligns across 12 bases. V shed 6 bases, J shed 6 bases, and the junction held 6 bases outside the gene matches. This CDR3 is built from 15 residues. Germline lookup yields CDR1 ENHRY and CDR2 SYGVKD. In DNA form, the CDR3 reads TGTGCCATCAGACCCCTAGCGGGGGGGGGCAATGAGCAGTTCTTC. Encoded protein: CAIRPLAGGGNEQFF.

This clone was observed a few times. The V gene is TRBV5-1, the J gene TRBJ2-1; unclear D gene. Trimming stripped 0 bases from V and 12 bases from J, with 16 bases between. Germline V gives CDR1 SGHRS, CDR2 YFSETQ. The CDR3 is made up of 14 amino acids. The CDR3 loop reads CASSLAESQIGQFF. CDR3 bases: TGCGCCAGCAGCTTGGCGGAGAGCCAGATAGGGCAGTTCTTC.

This clone was seen only once. The rearrangement joins TRBV5-1 to TRBJ2-3; 8 positions match TRBD2. V lost 0 bases and J lost 3; bases outside the gene matches: 6. CDR3 length: 16 amino acids. CDR1 is SGHRS and CDR2 is YFSETQ in the germline V gene. The DNA of the CDR3 is TGCGCCAGCAGCTTGGCCCCCCGCGGGGGGACAGATACGCAGTATTTT. This translates into CASSLAPRGGTDTQYF. Full variable domain (missing parts from reference TRBV5-1 and TRBJ2-3): KAGVTQTPRYLIKTRGQQVTLSCSPISGHRSVSWYQQTPGQGLQFLFEYFSETQRNKGNFPGRFSGRQFSNSRSEMNVSTLELGDSALYLCASSLAPRGGTDTQYFGPGTRLTVL.